This T cell receptor beta chain was captured by sequencing in a study of T cells after yellow fever vaccination. About the study: Fractions of low cell number were prepared using SMART-Seq v4 Ultra Low Input.

This clonotype was counted a few times. Its specificity is not known. General study findings and limits: Booster sampling recovered most clones from primary vaccination (approximately 97% CD4, approximately 88% CD8). A faster peak, day 5 versus 15, was reached by the weaker secondary response.

The CDR3 length is 17 residues. Looked up from germline, CDR1 is SGDLS and CDR2 is YYNGEE. The trim removed 0 bases at V and 3 bases at J, leaving 11 bases unmatched. 5'RACE template switching produced TCR cDNA carrying a universal primer site and UMIs. TCRdb re-called the 5' RACE reads through MiXCR, storing one row per CDR3 protein. The table includes a few hundred thousand distinct CDR3 sequences, around 20% detected once. The material sequenced was PBMCs, taken before the yellow fever booster vaccination. The chain couples TRBV9 to TRBJ1-1; 7 nucleotides agree with TRBD1. This TCR derives from a man younger than 35 who received the YFV17D yellow fever vaccine. The CDR3 region is CASSVEGATGRDTEAFF. In DNA form, the CDR3 reads TGTGCCAGCAGCGTAGAAGGGGCGACAGGGAGGGACACTGAAGCTTTCTTT.